These T cell receptor beta chains were read from a single sample in a study of graft-versus-host responses after intestinal transplantation. Sequenced by immunoSEQ multiplex PCR; TCRdb stores in-frame clones only, minus some. The sample has approximately 12,000 clones, roughly 93% seen once. Sequencing was performed on PBMCs, taken just under 110 days after intestinal transplant. The receptors were gathered from a human patient who received an intestinal transplant, so some T cells may come from the graft donor. Both conserved end residues are part of each CDR3. D genes are given only for firm matches. A clone size is listed for some rows: how often the clone was seen (once, few, many), or a class if it is expanded.

abundance	v_gene	j_gene	d_gene	CDR3nt	CDR3aa
NA	TRBV6-1	TRBJ2-7	NA	TGTGCCAGCAGTTCCGCGGGCAACTCCTGCGAGCAGTACTTC	CASSSAGNSCEQYF
NA	TRBV7-9	TRBJ2-3	NA	TGTGCCAGCAGCTTAGCGGCGTCTCAGTCTGGGGATTCAGATACGCAGTATTTT	CASSLAASQSGDSDTQYF
few	TRBV5-1	TRBJ1-5	TRBD1	TGCGCCAGCAGCTTGGAGGGACAGAGCAATCAGCCCCAGCATTTT	CASSLEGQSNQPQHF
NA	TRBV5-1	TRBJ2-3	NA	TGCGCCAGCAGCTTGGACAGGGCCACAGATACGCAGTATTTT	CASSLDRATDTQYF
NA	TRBV19	TRBJ2-1	TRBD2	TGTGCCAGTAGTATTCAAGATGCGGGAGGGCCCAATGAGCAGTTCTTC	CASSIQDAGGPNEQFF
NA	TRBV2	TRBJ1-4	TRBD1	TGTGCCAGCAGGGGACAGGGGGCGTCTACTGAAAAACTGTTTTTT	CASRGQGASTEKLFF
NA	TRBV4-1	TRBJ1-1	NA	TGCGCCTCCGGGCGGGGAGTAGCGGACACTGAAGCTTTCTTT	CASGRGVADTEAFF
once	TRBV11-1	TRBJ2-5	NA	TGTGCCAGCAGCTTGTTAGCCAGCGGTGTAGCTTTCGAGACCCAGTACTTC	CASSLLASGVAFETQYF
NA	TRBV29-1	TRBJ1-1	TRBD1	TGCAGCGTTGGCTTTAGTTGGCAGGGGGCCACTGAAGCTTTCTTT	CSVGFSWQGATEAFF
NA	TRBV4-1	TRBJ2-7	NA	TGCGCCAGCAGCCAAGTCGGGGACTCTTGGAACGAGCAGTACTTC	CASSQVGDSWNEQYF
NA	TRBV5-1	TRBJ2-1	TRBD2	TGCGCCAGCAGATCACTGACTAGCGGGAGGAGCTATGAGCAGTTCTTC	CASRSLTSGRSYEQFF
NA	TRBV6-5	TRBJ2-1	NA	TGTGCCAGCAGTTACTCGGCGGCACAACCCTACAATGAGCAGTTCTTC	CASSYSAAQPYNEQFF
NA	TRBV27	TRBJ2-1	TRBD1	TGTGCCAGCAGTTTATACAGGGGGTACAATGTGCAGTTCTTC	CASSLYRGYNVQFF
once	TRBV6-6	TRBJ2-7	NA	TGTGCCAGCAGTTACGACGGGGAGCAGTACTTC	CASSYDGEQYF
NA	TRBV11-3	TRBJ1-1	NA	TGTGCCAGCAGCCTAGGACACACTGAAGCTTTCTTT	CASSLGHTEAFF
NA	TRBV28	TRBJ2-5	NA	TGTGCCAGCAGTTGGGTACGATCAGTGGAGACCCAGTACTTC	CASSWVRSVETQYF
NA	TRBV5-8	TRBJ2-7	NA	TGTGCCAGCAGCTGGGAGGATTCCTACGAGCAGTACTTC	CASSWEDSYEQYF
NA	TRBV27	TRBJ2-7	TRBD1	TGTGCCGGCAGTTTCCTGGGACAGGGGTTCGACGAGCAGTACTTC	CAGSFLGQGFDEQYF
NA	TRBV4-1	TRBJ2-2	NA	TGCGCCAGCAGCTACAGAGACGGGGAGCTGTTTTTT	CASSYRDGELFF
NA	TRBV6-1	TRBJ2-1	TRBD1	TGTGCCAGCAGTGAGCCCGACAGGGATTGGTCCTACAATGAGCAGTTCTTC	CASSEPDRDWSYNEQFF
NA	TRBV19	TRBJ2-1	TRBD2	TGTGCCAGTAGTATCGTGGGCGGGGGACCCCCCAATGAGCAGTTCTTC	CASSIVGGGPPNEQFF
NA	TRBV9	TRBJ1-1	NA	TGTGCCAGCAGCGTAGGGGCAGCATCGAACACTGAAGCTTTCTTT	CASSVGAASNTEAFF
NA	TRBV4-1	TRBJ2-5	NA	TGCGCCAGCAGCCCCCGGAACCAGGGCGGAGAGACCCAGTACTTC	CASSPRNQGGETQYF
NA	TRBV5-6	TRBJ2-7	NA	TGTGCCAGCAGCTTGGGACAGCTGTACGAGCAGTACTTC	CASSLGQLYEQYF
NA	TRBV2	TRBJ2-2	NA	TGTGCCAGCAGTACAGGCCACACCGGGGAGCTGTTTTTT	CASSTGHTGELFF
NA	TRBV18	TRBJ2-7	TRBD2	TGTGCCAGCTCATTCCGGGACAGGACTAGCGGGAGTGTCAACGAGCAGTACTTC	CASSFRDRTSGSVNEQYF
NA	TRBV2	TRBJ2-1	NA	TGTGCCAGCAGTGAAGTGGAAACAGGCTACAATGAGCAGTTCTTC	CASSEVETGYNEQFF
NA	TRBV28	TRBJ2-2	TRBD2	TGTGCCAGCAGAACAGCGGGAGGGCCCACCGGGGAGCTGTTTTTT	CASRTAGGPTGELFF
NA	TRBV7-8	TRBJ2-1	NA	TGTGCCAGCAGCCTAAAAATCACCCCCCAGCTAGAGGATGATGAGCAGTTCTTC	CASSLKITPQLEDDEQFF
NA	TRBV7-2	TRBJ2-1	NA	TGTGCCAGCAGCTTAGACACAGGGCAAAATGAGCAGTTCTTC	CASSLDTGQNEQFF
NA	TRBV6-1	TRBJ2-5	NA	TGTGCCAGCAGTGCCCCGTACGGGCAAGAGACCCAGTACTTC	CASSAPYGQETQYF
NA	TRBV15	TRBJ2-1	TRBD2	TGTGCCACCAGAGGCTTAACCGCTAGCGGGAGCCCCGAGTTCTTC	CATRGLTASGSPEFF
NA	TRBV7-6	TRBJ1-1	NA	TGTGCCAGCAGCCCCCCTGGAGGGGGTTTTCGCACTGAAGCTTTCTTT	CASSPPGGGFRTEAFF
NA	TRBV28	TRBJ2-2	NA	TGTGCCTCCAATTCAGGGACCGGGGAGCTGTTTTTT	CASNSGTGELFF
once	TRBV23-1	TRBJ2-7	TRBD2	TGCGCCAGCAGTCAATCTCCACTAGCGGAGCTCTACGAGCAGTACTTC	CASSQSPLAELYEQYF
NA	TRBV27	TRBJ2-7	TRBD1	TGTGCCAGCAGTCCCACGCATACAGGGGCCTACGAGCAGTACTTC	CASSPTHTGAYEQYF
NA	TRBV11-3	TRBJ2-3	NA	TGCGCCAGCAGCTTGGGCACAGATACGCAGTATTTT	CASSLGTDTQYF
NA	TRBV19	TRBJ2-3	NA	TGTGCCAGTAGTCTAAACCCGGCGGTAGCGTACACAGATACGCAGTATTTT	CASSLNPAVAYTDTQYF
NA	TRBV6-6	TRBJ2-6	NA	TGTGCCAGCAGTTACCAAGGGGCCAACGTCCTGACTTTC	CASSYQGANVLTF
NA	TRBV11-2	TRBJ2-5	TRBD2	TGTGCCAGCAGCACGGGGGGCCAAGAGACCCAGTACTTC	CASSTGGQETQYF
NA	TRBV5-6	TRBJ2-1	TRBD2	TGTGCCAGCAGCAAACCGGGACTAGCGGAATACAATGAGCAGTTCTTC	CASSKPGLAEYNEQFF
NA	TRBV6-4	TRBJ2-7	TRBD2	TGTGCCAGCAGTGACTCGACTAGCGGGACCATCTCCTACGAGCAGTACTTC	CASSDSTSGTISYEQYF
NA	TRBV7-2	TRBJ2-3	NA	TGTGCCAGCAGCTTAGTGTCCTTAACGGAAACAGATACGCAGTATTTT	CASSLVSLTETDTQYF
NA	TRBV6-5	TRBJ2-1	NA	TGTGCCAGCAGTTCCTTAGCGCATGAGCAGTTCTTC	CASSSLAHEQFF
NA	TRBV7-6	TRBJ2-1	NA	TGTGCCAGCAGCTTAGTTTCAGGGGGGCGAAATGAGCAGTTCTTC	CASSLVSGGRNEQFF
NA	TRBV6-5	TRBJ1-1	TRBD1	TGTGCCAGCAGTGAAGACAGGGGGAACACTGAAGCTTTCTTT	CASSEDRGNTEAFF
NA	TRBV27	TRBJ1-5	NA	TGTGCCAGCACGAGTTTACGACAGCCCCAGCATTTT	CASTSLRQPQHF
NA	TRBV25-1	TRBJ2-1	NA	TGTGCCAGCAGTGAAGGGGACTCCTACTACAATGAGCAGTTCTTC	CASSEGDSYYNEQFF
NA	TRBV11-3	TRBJ2-3	NA	TGTGCCAGCAGCCCCGGACGTAAAAGGAGGACAGATACGCAGTATTTT	CASSPGRKRRTDTQYF
NA	TRBV5-1	TRBJ2-7	TRBD2	TGCGCCAGCAGCTTGGGAACCCTAGCGGAAAGCTCCTACGAGCAGTACTTC	CASSLGTLAESSYEQYF
NA	TRBV4-1	TRBJ1-4	TRBD1	TGCGCCAGCAGCCAAGATTTGGTAGGACAGGGGAATGAAAAACTGTTTTTT	CASSQDLVGQGNEKLFF
NA	TRBV11-3	TRBJ2-1	NA	TGTGCCAGCAGCCTGGCGGCGCACAATGAGCAGTTCTTC	CASSLAAHNEQFF
NA	TRBV4-2	TRBJ2-7	TRBD2	TGTGCCAGCAGCCAAGGGGGTGCGGGAGGGGATGAGCAGTACTTC	CASSQGGAGGDEQYF
NA	TRBV7-9	TRBJ2-7	NA	TGTGCCAGCAGCTTAGAACAGTCCTACGAGCAGTACTTC	CASSLEQSYEQYF
NA	TRBV5-6	TRBJ2-1	TRBD2	TGTGCCAGCAGCTTGGTGGGACTAGCGACGGAGCAGTTCTTC	CASSLVGLATEQFF
NA	TRBV6-5	TRBJ1-1	TRBD1	TGTGCCAGCAGTTACCGGGACAGGGTCAGCGAAGCTTTCTTT	CASSYRDRVSEAFF
NA	TRBV5-1	TRBJ2-5	NA	TGCGCCAGCAGCTTAAACGGGCAAGTAGTGGAGACCCAGTACTTC	CASSLNGQVVETQYF
NA	TRBV6-4	TRBJ2-1	NA	TGTGCCAGCAGTGAAACAGCGGAGTCATACAATGAGCAGTTCTTC	CASSETAESYNEQFF
NA	TRBV6-5	TRBJ1-2	NA	TGTGCCAGCAGTTACGGCGTGGACAGATACTATGGCTACACCTTC	CASSYGVDRYYGYTF